Below are 14 T cell receptor beta chains sequenced from a single sample in a study of metastatic and nonmetastatic thyroid tumors. TCRdb redid the clone calls on the PCR reads using MiXCR. The sample lists more than 70,000 clones, over 8.5% occurring once. All patients reached thyroid surgery having received no treatment beforehand. Sequences were obtained from blood. Receptors were obtained from a female donor with papillary thyroid cancer or a benign thyroid nodule (not recorded which). Some clones in this sample may be carry-over from other donors' samples.

This clone was counted at least ten times. This chain connects TRBV20-1 to TRBJ2-7; the match to TRBD2 covers 10 bases. Germline CDR1 reads DFQATT; CDR2 reads SNEGSKA (reference sequence). The V segment lost 3 bases and the J segment 5 bases; nucleotides outside the gene matches: 7. The CDR3 runs 14 residues. CDR3 in amino acids: CSARIAGGLDEQYF. The CDR3 DNA follows: TGCAGTGCTAGGATAGCGGGGGGCCTGGACGAGCAGTACTTC.

This clone was counted ten times or more. The V gene is TRBV7-3, the J gene TRBJ1-2; the D gene is possibly TRBD1 (5 bases). Trimming pared 5 bases from V and 7 bases from J, leaving 11 bases between. Germline lookup yields CDR1 SGHTA and CDR2 FQGTGA. CDR3 length: 12 residues. The DNA for the CDR3 is TGTGCCAGCAGCGCCGGGACGACTGGCTACACCTTC. As protein: CASSAGTTGYTF.

Remarks on this clone: This clone may be a read error of a much larger clone one base away. The rearrangement links TRBV20-1 to TRBJ2-5, with 11 bases that match TRBD2. V lost 4 bases to trimming and J lost 3 bases; unmatched junction nucleotides: 4. The CDR3 length is 14 residues. From germline, CDR1 is DFQATT and CDR2 SNEGSKA (reference sequence). CDR3 nucleotides: TGCAGTGCTAATAGCGGGGGGGCGGAAGAGACCCAGTACTTC. As protein: CSANSGGAEETQYF.

This clone was recorded many times. The V call is TRBV6-5, the J call TRBJ2-2, with D perhaps matching TRBD1 (6 bases). V lost 2 bases, J lost 0 bases, and 10 bases lay in between. Germline-derived CDR1 and CDR2 are MNHEY and SVGAGI. The CDR3 is 16 amino acids. Written as DNA, the CDR3 is TGTGCCAGCAGTTACGGGACATTTGCGAACACCGGGGAGCTGTTTTTT. Protein sequence: CASSYGTFANTGELFF.

Ten or more counts support this clone. The chain uses TRBV6-2 or TRBV6-3 and TRBJ2-6; D is unclear. Per germline, CDR1 MNHEY and CDR2 SVGEGT. Between the trimmed V and J ends, which lost 7 bases and 2 bases, there was a span of 9 bases. The CDR3 length is 14 residues. The CDR3 here is CASTSTAGANVLTF. The CDR3 nucleotides are TGTGCCAGCACTTCGACGGCTGGGGCCAACGTCCTGACTTTC.

There are many counts of this clone. The chain employs TRBV27 and TRBJ1-4; no firm D call. V was cut by 3 bases and J by 6 bases, with 8 bases left in between. The CDR3 is 13 amino acids. The germline V gene encodes CDR1 MNHEY and CDR2 SMNVEV (reference sequence). CDR3 sequence: CASSFRGDEKLFF. CDR3 in DNA: TGTGCCAGCAGTTTCCGTGGGGATGAAAAACTGTTTTTT.

This clone was seen ten or more times. The chain combines TRBV12-3 or TRBV12-4 with TRBJ2-1; unclear D gene. The V end was cut by 2 bases, the J end by 10 bases, with 9 bases between. The CDR3 contains 12 residues. The CDR3 loop is CASSLLGFEQFF. The CDR3 nucleotides read TGTGCCAGCAGTTTACTAGGGTTCGAGCAGTTCTTC.

This clone was counted many times. The genes are TRBV5-6 and TRBJ2-7; D ambiguous. The CDR3 runs 14 residues. V lost 4 bases to trimming and J lost 3 bases, with 14 bases between them. Germline assignment: CDR1 SGHDT and CDR2 YYEEEE. The CDR3 nucleotides read TGTGCCAGCAGCCCCCTCGAGGTCTTCTACGAGCAGTACTTC. Its translation is CASSPLEVFYEQYF.

This clone was detected many times. This sequence joins TRBV7-8 and TRBJ2-2, with unresolved D. Trimming left V 5 bases short and J 5 bases short, with 12 bases between. Germline V gene lookup returns CDR1 SGHVS and CDR2 FQNEAQ. This CDR3 is 14 amino acids long. The CDR3 region is CASSPGGDTGELFF. As DNA, the CDR3 is TGTGCCAGCAGCCCAGGTGGAGATACCGGGGAGCTGTTTTTT.

The sample holds a few counts of this clone. The chain employs TRBV20-1 and TRBJ1-2; maybe TRBD1 (6 bases). The CDR3 extends over 14 amino acids. Germline-derived CDR1 and CDR2 are DFQATT and SNEGSKA (reference sequence). V was clipped by 2 bases and J by 8 bases, with 18 bases between them. The CDR3 nucleotides read TGCAGTGCTAGAATCCGGGAGGGGGGGAAGGGCTACACCTTC. Protein sequence: CSARIREGGKGYTF.

This clone has only a few counts. This sequence joins TRBV6-1 and TRBJ2-7; D might be TRBD1 (6 bases). Germline V CDR1 and CDR2: MNHNS, SASEGT. The CDR3 length is 15 residues. Trimming pared 8 bases from V and 2 bases from J, leaving 19 bases between. CDR3 amino acids: CASWGHWMSTYEQYF. In DNA, the CDR3 is TGTGCCAGCTGGGGACATTGGATGTCCACCTACGAGCAGTACTTC.

This clone was picked up many times. The chain couples TRBV4-2 to TRBJ2-5; the match to TRBD1 covers 7 bases. CDR1 LGHNA and CDR2 YNFKEQ come from the germline V gene. The CDR3 has 15 amino acids. Losses at the gene ends were 0 bases for V and 4 bases for J; bases not matched to a gene: 5. CDR3 nucleotide sequence: TGTGCCAGCAGCCAAGATAGGGCAGGGGGAGAGACCCAGTACTTC. Translated, it gives CASSQDRAGGETQYF.

The chain couples TRBV7-9 to TRBJ1-4; TRBD1 matches at 8 bases. The J segment lost 3 bases and the V segment lost 1 base, leaving 1 base of the junction unmatched. The CDR3 totals 15 residues. Germline assignment: CDR1 SEHNR and CDR2 FQNEAQ (reference sequence). The CDR3 region is CASSLVQGANEKLFF. CDR3 sequence (DNA): TGTGCCAGCAGCTTAGTACAGGGGGCTAATGAAAAACTGTTTTTT. Together with reference TRBV7-9 and TRBJ1-4, the CDR3 gives the full variable domain: DTGVSQNPRHKITKRGQNVTFRCDPISEHNRLYWYRQTLGQGPEFLTYFQNEAQLEKSRLLSDRFSAERPKGSFSTLEIQRTEQGDSAMYLCASSLVQGANEKLFFGSGTQLSVL.

This clone was recorded at least ten times. The genes are TRBV2 and TRBJ2-7; perhaps TRBD2 as D (7 bases). V was cut by 6 bases and J by 4 bases, with 16 bases left in between. CDR1 and CDR2 from the germline V gene are SNHLY and FYNNEI. This CDR3 is 14 amino acids long. Here the CDR3 DNA reads TGTGCCAGCAGGCCGGGACACGGGGGGTACGAGCAGTACTTC. Its protein is CASRPGHGGYEQYF.